The present T cell receptor beta chain was sequenced within a study of PD-1 blockade in classical Hodgkin lymphoma. Each of the patients experienced relapse following autologous stem cell transplantation, and their brentuximab vedotin exposure differed. Using immunoSEQ multiplex PCR, the repertoire was profiled, and TCRdb retains in-frame clones only, with some absent. The top ten hold 5.4% of the sample, which has about 63,000 clones, more than 75% seen once. The CDR3 spans 15 residues. J was trimmed by 3 bases and V by 6 bases; bases with no gene match: 6. CDR1 and CDR2 from the germline V gene are ENHRY and SYGVKD.

The rearrangement links TRBV10-3 to TRBJ2-3, with TRBD2 matching over 10 bases. Sequencing was performed on peripheral blood mononuclear cells (PBMCs), taken before the second cycle of nivolumab. This receptor was identified in a human donor with classical Hodgkin lymphoma. The CDR3 loop is CAIRPTSGATDTQYF. CDR3 coding DNA: TGTGCCATCAGGCCTACTAGCGGGGCGACAGATACGCAGTATTTT.